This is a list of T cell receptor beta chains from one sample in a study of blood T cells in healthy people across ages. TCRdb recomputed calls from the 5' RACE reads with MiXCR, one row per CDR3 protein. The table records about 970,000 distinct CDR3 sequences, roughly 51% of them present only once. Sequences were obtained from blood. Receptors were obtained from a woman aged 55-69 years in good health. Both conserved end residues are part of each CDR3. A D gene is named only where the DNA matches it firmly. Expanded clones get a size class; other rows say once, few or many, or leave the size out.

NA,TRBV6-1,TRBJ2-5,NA,TGTGCCAGCAGTGCCCAGCTGGGGGCCCAGTACTTC,CASSAQLGAQYF
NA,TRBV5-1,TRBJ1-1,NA,TGCGCCAGCAGCTTGGACCGGAGGAACACTGAAGCTTTCTTT,CASSLDRRNTEAFF
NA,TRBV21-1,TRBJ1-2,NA,TGTGCCAGCAGCCCCCGTAGGCTCTACACCTTC,CASSPRRLYTF
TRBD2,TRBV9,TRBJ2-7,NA,TGTGCCAGCAGCGTAGGAATAGGGAGGGAGGGCCTCTACGAGCAGTACTTC,CASSVGIGREGLYEQYF
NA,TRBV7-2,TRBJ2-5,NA,TGTGCCAGCAGCCCCCGGCGGACATCCAAAGAGACCCGGTACTTC,CASSPRRTSKETRYF
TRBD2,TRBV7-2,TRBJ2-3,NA,TGTGCCAGCAGGGGGCTAGCGGGGGCAAGGTCGCAGTATTTT,CASRGLAGARSQYF
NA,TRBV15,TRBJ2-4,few,TGTGCCACCAGCAGACCAAACTGGGCAGGGGAAGCCAAAAACATTCAGTACTTC,CATSRPNWAGEAKNIQYF
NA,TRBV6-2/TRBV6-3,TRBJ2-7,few,TGTGCCAGCAGGGCTAGCTCCTACGAGCAGTACTTC,CASRASSYEQYF
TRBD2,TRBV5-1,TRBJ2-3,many,TGCGCCAGCAGCTTGGGACTAGCGGGAATCACAGATACGCAGTATTTT,CASSLGLAGITDTQYF
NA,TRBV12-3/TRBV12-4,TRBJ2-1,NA,TGTGCCGGCACCCGGGTGAAACAAGAGACCCAGTTCTTC,CAGTRVKQETQFF
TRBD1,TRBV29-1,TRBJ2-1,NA,TGCAGCGAAAGTACAGGGGGCCTCTACAATGAGCAGTTCTTC,CSESTGGLYNEQFF
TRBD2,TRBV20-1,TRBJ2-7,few,TGCAGTGCTAGAATTCCTAGCGGCTCCTACGAGCAGTACTTC,CSARIPSGSYEQYF
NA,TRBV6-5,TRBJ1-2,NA,TGTGCCAGCACTGACAGCCGCTATGGCTACACCTTC,CASTDSRYGYTF
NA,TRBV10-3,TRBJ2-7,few,TGTGCCATCAGTGAGTCGTTAGGGGAGCAGTACTTC,CAISESLGEQYF
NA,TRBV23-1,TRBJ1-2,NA,TGCGCCAGCAGTCAACGAACGGACAGCCTTAATGGCTACACCTTC,CASSQRTDSLNGYTF
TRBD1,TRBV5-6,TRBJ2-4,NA,TGTGCCAGCAGCTACAGGGGGCGATGGAACATTCAGTACTTC,CASSYRGRWNIQYF
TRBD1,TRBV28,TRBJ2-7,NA,TGTGCCAGCAGCCCCGACAGGGCACGAGGCTACGAGCAGTACTTC,CASSPDRARGYEQYF
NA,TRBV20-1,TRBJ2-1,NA,TGCAGTGCCCAGGCCAAGTCTCGCTCCTACAATGAGCAGTTCTTC,CSAQAKSRSYNEQFF
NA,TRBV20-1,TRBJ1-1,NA,TGCAGTGCGGGCAGAGCTTTCTTT,CSAGRAFF
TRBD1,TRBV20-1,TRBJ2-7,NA,TGCAGTGCTAGGGGACAGCACTACGAGCAGTACTTC,CSARGQHYEQYF
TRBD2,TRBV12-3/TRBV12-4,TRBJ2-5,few,TGTGCCAGCAGTCCCTCCCTAGCGGGAGTAGGAGAGACCCAGTACTTC,CASSPSLAGVGETQYF
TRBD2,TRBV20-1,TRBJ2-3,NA,TGCAGTGCTAGAGAGACTAGCGGGGTCACAGATACGCAGTATTTT,CSARETSGVTDTQYF